What follows are 24 T cell receptor beta chains derived from one specimen sequenced in a study of human T cells and chemical hapten exposure. Time point denoted: patch test 1, 2 weeks after DPC sensitization. Sample treatment: therapeutic diphenylcyclopropenone sensitization with weekly scalp DPC. Each CDR3 protein is one row after TCRdb ran MiXCR on the RACE reads. The data hold some 380,000 distinct CDR3 sequences, with around 4.8% observed a single time. The material sequenced was whole blood, taken in connection with sensitization to the hapten diphenylcyclopropenone (DPC). These receptors were taken from a woman between 45 and 60 years old with alopecia areata. Some clones in this sample may be carry-over from other donors' samples.

J is TRBJ1-3 and V is TRBV20-1; 7 bases match TRBD1. The CDR3 is made up of 13 amino acids. V trimming: 4 bases; J trimming: 7 bases; junction bases outside the gene matches: 7. The germline gives CDR1 DFQATT, CDR2 SNEGSKA (reference sequence). The CDR3, as DNA: TGCAGTGCTACGGGTCAGGGGGGGAACACCATATATTTT. Translation: CSATGQGGNTIYF.

This clonotype was seen many times. Here the CDR3 DNA reads TGTGCCAGCAGTTTAGGTGTAGGGCTCGATGGCTACACCTTC. Translation: CASSLGVGLDGYTF. The chain has TRBV27 and TRBJ1-2, with D uncertain. The V gene's germline CDR1 is MNHEY and CDR2 SMNVEV (reference sequence). V was shortened by 2 bases and J by 6 bases, with 13 bases between the two germline ends. This CDR3 contains 14 residues.

This clonotype was counted a few times. The chain links TRBV27 to TRBJ2-5, with 14 bases aligning to TRBD2. V was pared by 7 bases and J by 5 bases, with 6 bases of the junction left unmatched. Germline V gene lookup returns CDR1 MNHEY and CDR2 SMNVEV (reference sequence). The CDR3 loop spans 15 amino acids. CDR3 amino acids: CASKGLAGVGETQYF. The CDR3 DNA sequence: TGTGCCAGCAAGGGACTAGCGGGAGTGGGTGAGACCCAGTACTTC.

This clonotype was seen ten or more times. The V and J genes are TRBV6-5 and TRBJ2-5; D remains ambiguous. The germline V gene has CDR1 MNHEY and CDR2 SVGAGI. This CDR3 is 15 amino acids long. V gave up 4 bases and J gave up 1 base, with 13 bases separating them. CDR3 sequence: CASSSPRSSQETQYF. In DNA, the CDR3 is TGTGCCAGCAGTTCTCCCAGGAGCAGCCAAGAGACCCAGTACTTC.

This clonotype was observed a few times. The chain is built from TRBV2 and TRBJ2-3; D is ambiguous. Germline-derived CDR1 and CDR2 are SNHLY and FYNNEI. V was trimmed by 4 bases and J by 2 bases, leaving 16 bases between them. This CDR3 is built from 16 residues. The CDR3 loop is CASSGIASHLTDTQYF. The CDR3 DNA follows: TGTGCCAGCAGTGGAATAGCCTCCCACCTCACAGATACGCAGTATTTT.

This clonotype was seen only a few times. The J gene is TRBJ2-3, the V gene TRBV24-1; TRBD2 is a possible D gene (6 bases). Germline values: CDR1 KGHDR, CDR2 SFDVKD. The CDR3 covers 15 residues. Trimming removed 4 bases at V and 6 bases at J, with 16 bases between. CDR3 DNA sequence: TGTGCCACCAGTGAGGGGGGAAAATGGGAGGATACGCAGTATTTT. It translates to CATSEGGKWEDTQYF.

J is TRBJ1-4 and V is TRBV5-6; D is ambiguous. Germline V gene sequence: CDR1 SGHDT, CDR2 YYEEEE. The CDR3 has 15 amino acids. The V end lost 1 base, the J end lost 1 base, and 8 bases lay between the germline ends. In DNA form, the CDR3 reads TGTGCCAGCAGCTTGAAGAGGGTAACTAATGAAAAACTGTTTTTT. Encoded protein: CASSLKRVTNEKLFF.

This clonotype was detected many times. The CDR3 DNA sequence: TGTGCCAGCAGTTTGCGGGCCTTCTCTGGGGCCAACGTCCTGACTTTC. This codes for CASSLRAFSGANVLTF. The chain has TRBV27 and TRBJ2-6; tentatively, D is TRBD2 (5 bases). The CDR3 is 16 amino acids. Trimming took 3 bases from V and 0 from J, leaving 9 bases between them. In germline, CDR1 is MNHEY, CDR2 SMNVEV (reference sequence).

This clonotype was observed at least ten times. This chain joins TRBV29-1 and TRBJ2-3, with D uncertain. Germline loops: CDR1 SQVTM, CDR2 ANQGSEA. V was cut by 4 bases and J by 6 bases, with 14 bases left in between. The length of the CDR3 is 13 residues. CDR3: CSVGAGTTDTQYF. In nucleotides, the CDR3 is TGCAGCGTTGGGGCAGGCACAACGGATACGCAGTATTTT.

Of note for this clonotype: This may be a read error, as it is one base from a much larger clone. This chain connects TRBV5-1 to TRBJ1-1; 8 positions agree with TRBD1. The V gene's germline CDR1 is SGHRS and CDR2 YFSETQ. This CDR3 is 14 amino acids long. CDR3 amino acids: CTSSSRQGSTEAFF. The CDR3 nucleotides read TGCACCAGCAGCAGTAGACAGGGGAGCACTGAAGCTTTCTTT.

This clonotype was seen ten or more times. V usage is TRBV7-9 and J usage is TRBJ1-5; 9 positions agree with TRBD1. Germline trimming cut 9 bases from V and 3 bases from J; bases unmatched to any gene: 6. The CDR3 loop spans 14 amino acids. The germline CDR1 and CDR2 sequences are SEHNR and FQNEAQ (reference sequence). CDR3 amino acids: CASQGQGTNQPQHF. The CDR3 DNA sequence: TGTGCCAGTCAGGGACAGGGAACCAATCAGCCCCAGCATTTT. Looking up the rest from reference TRBV7-9 and TRBJ1-5 gives the full variable domain: DTGVSQNPRHKITKRGQNVTFRCDPISEHNRLYWYRQTLGQGPEFLTYFQNEAQLEKSRLLSDRFSAERPKGSFSTLEIQRTEQGDSAMYLCASQGQGTNQPQHFGDGTRLSIL.

Many counts were recorded for this clonotype. The chain has TRBV18 and TRBJ1-2; tentative D call: TRBD1 (5 bases). Trimming shortened V by 0 bases and J by 0 bases, and 14 bases separated the two germline ends. The CDR3 runs to 17 residues. Germline-derived CDR1 and CDR2 are KGHSH and LQKENI. As DNA, the CDR3 is TGTGCCAGCTCACCACCCATGGGGGGGATCACTAACTATGGCTACACCTTC. It encodes CASSPPMGGITNYGYTF.

There are many counts of this clonotype. This chain links TRBV15 with TRBJ2-5; D might be TRBD2 (5 bases). The CDR3 has 12 residues. Germline-derived CDR1 and CDR2 are LNHNV and YYDKDF (reference sequence). Trimming cost V 4 bases and J 4 bases, with 7 bases left between them. DNA of the CDR3: TGTGCCACCAGCACCAGCGGAGAGACCCAGTACTTC. This gives the protein CATSTSGETQYF. Filled out from reference TRBV15 and TRBJ2-5, the complete variable domain reads DAMVIQNPRYQVTQFGKPVTLSCSQTLNHNVMYWYQQKSSQAPKLLFHYYDKDFNNEADTPDNFQSRRPNTSFCFLDIRSPGLGDTAMYLCATSTSGETQYFGPGTRLLVL.

The chain carries TRBV27 and TRBJ2-2; D ambiguous. The germline gives CDR1 MNHEY, CDR2 SMNVEV (reference sequence). This CDR3 region has 12 residues. The V and J ends lost 5 bases and 11 bases respectively, with 12 bases between them. CDR3 sequence: CASSPRTFELFF. CDR3 coding DNA: TGTGCCAGCAGTCCCCGGACGTTCGAGCTGTTTTTT.

This clonotype was counted ten times or more. V usage is TRBV29-1 and J usage is TRBJ2-1; D is ambiguous. From germline, CDR1 is SQVTM and CDR2 ANQGSEA. Trimming removed 7 bases from V and 7 bases from J, with 8 bases in between. CDR3 size: 10 residues. As DNA, the CDR3 is TGCAGCGGCCGGAAGAATGAGCAGTTCTTC. Encoded protein: CSGRKNEQFF.

This clonotype was counted many times. At one end, the junction sequence differs from germline, possibly due to a read error. The chain is built from TRBV18 and TRBJ2-7; 9 nucleotides line up with TRBD1. CDR3 length: 16 residues. The germline CDR1 and CDR2 sequences are KGHSH and LQKENI. CDR3 sequence (DNA): TGTGCCAGCTCAGCACCCAACAGGGGGCAGGTGGGCGAGCAGTACTTC. Translating it yields CASSAPNRGQVGEQYF.

The chain joins TRBV29-1 to TRBJ1-3; no clear D. Germline values: CDR1 SQVTM, CDR2 ANQGSEA. Trimming removed 4 bases at V and 4 bases at J, with 11 bases between. This CDR3 is built from 13 residues. The CDR3: CSVGPEPGNTIYF. The CDR3 region has the DNA TGCAGCGTTGGTCCTGAACCAGGAAACACCATATATTTT.

In this sample, this clonotype turned up many times. The V and J genes are TRBV20-1 and TRBJ2-2, with D unclear. From germline, CDR1 is DFQATT and CDR2 SNEGSKA (reference sequence). The CDR3 totals 13 residues. V was shortened by 4 bases and J by 7 bases, with 13 bases between the two germline ends. The CDR3 DNA reads as TGCAGTGCTATACCACCGAATGGCGGGGAGCTGTTTTTT. Its translation is CSAIPPNGGELFF.

At least ten counts were recorded for this clonotype. The chain has TRBV15 and TRBJ2-3; D is uncertain. The germline gives CDR1 LNHNV, CDR2 YYDKDF (reference sequence). Between the trimmed V and J ends, which lost 8 bases and 5 bases, there was a span of 8 bases. The CDR3 contains 11 residues. The CDR3 protein is CATGRRDTQYF. CDR3 in DNA: TGTGCCACCGGGCGGAGAGATACGCAGTATTTT.

V is TRBV3-1 and J is TRBJ1-1; D is unclear. Germline V gives CDR1 LGHDT, CDR2 YNNKEL (reference sequence). Trimming cost V 6 bases and J 0 bases, with 8 bases left between them. CDR3 length: 13 residues. CDR3 region: CASSMAVNTEAFF. The CDR3 nucleotides are TGTGCCAGCAGTATGGCGGTGAACACTGAAGCTTTCTTT.

In this sample, this clonotype turned up many times. The chain combines TRBV28 with TRBJ2-1, with 13 bases that match TRBD2. The CDR3 is 17 residues long. CDR1 is MDHEN, CDR2 SYDVKM, per germline. Germline trimming cut 5 bases from V and 9 bases from J; bases unmatched to any gene: 13. The CDR3 DNA sequence: TGTGCCAGCAGTCCGCCGGGACTAGCGGGATTAAGTGGTGAGCAGTTCTTC. This gives the protein CASSPPGLAGLSGEQFF.

This clonotype appeared a few times. The genes are TRBV7-9 and TRBJ1-1, with D unclear. The V and J ends lost 2 bases and 7 bases respectively, with 14 bases between them. In germline, CDR1 is SEHNR, CDR2 FQNEAQ (reference sequence). The CDR3 is made up of 14 amino acids. The CDR3 sequence: CASSLIPGVDEAFF. Written as DNA, the CDR3 is TGTGCCAGCAGCTTAATCCCTGGGGTCGATGAAGCTTTCTTT.

At least ten counts were recorded for this clonotype. This sequence joins TRBV5-6 and TRBJ2-1; TRBD2 agrees at 7 bases. The V and J ends lost 4 bases and 2 bases, in that order; junction bases with no gene match: 0. Germline CDR1 and CDR2: SGHDT and YYEEEE. CDR3 length: 13 residues. DNA of the CDR3: TGTGCCAGCAGCCGGGGGGCCTACAATGAGCAGTTCTTC. The encoded protein is CASSRGAYNEQFF.

The rearrangement links TRBV4-2 to TRBJ2-3; the D is unclear. Germline CDR1 is LGHNA and CDR2 is YNFKEQ. CDR3 size: 17 residues. The V and J ends lost 0 bases and 5 bases respectively, with 18 bases between them. This CDR3 reads CASSQDYSWELGDTQYF. Written as DNA, the CDR3 is TGTGCCAGCAGCCAAGATTACAGTTGGGAATTGGGAGATACGCAGTATTTT.